Shown below are 8 T cell receptor beta chains from a single sample sequenced in a study of blood T cells in healthy people across ages. A sample-barcoded 5' primer and a J-beta primer mix were used in a second PCR of roughly 7 to 12 cycles. MiXCR, applied by TCRdb to the 5' RACE reads, yields one record per CDR3 protein. The sample records roughly 1,700,000 distinct CDR3 sequences, roughly 30% being singletons. Input material: blood. The source is a woman aged 25 to 39 in good health.

With regard to this clonotype: With a much larger clone just one base away, this may be a read error. V gene TRBV12-3 or TRBV12-4 combines with J gene TRBJ2-7; D uncertain. This CDR3 spans 13 amino acids. In DNA, the CDR3 is TGTGCCAGCAGTTTTCCAGGCGCGGAGATCCAGTGCTTC. Translating it yields CASSFPGAEIQCF.

The chain combines TRBV12-3 or TRBV12-4 with TRBJ1-1, with D possibly being TRBD1 (5 bases). The CDR3 sequence is 12 residues long. Trimming stripped 5 bases from V and 8 bases from J, with 12 bases between. This CDR3 reads CASSPQGLEAFF. CDR3 DNA sequence: TGTGCCAGCAGTCCTCAGGGCCTCGAAGCTTTCTTT.

The chain couples TRBV12-3 or TRBV12-4 to TRBJ2-1; D might be TRBD2 (6 bases). There are 16 residues in the CDR3. V lost 6 bases and J lost 8, with 23 bases in between. The CDR3 DNA sequence: TGTGCCAGCAGCTACCGTGTGAGGGAGGAATTCTATGAGCAGTTCTTC. Residues: CASSYRVREEFYEQFF.

This clonotype was counted at least ten times. The chain has TRBV20-1 and TRBJ2-5; 8 positions agree with TRBD1. The germline CDR1 and CDR2 sequences are DFQATT and SNEGSKA (reference sequence). This CDR3 is 13 amino acids long. Losses at the gene ends were 5 bases for V and 0 bases for J; bases not matched to a gene: 2. The CDR3 nucleotides are TGCAGTGCTCGGACAGGGTACCAAGAGACCCAGTACTTC. It is translated as CSARTGYQETQYF.

Of note for this clonotype: A read error may be the cause here, since a much bigger clone is one base away. The J gene is TRBJ2-1, the V gene TRBV20-1; TRBD1 aligns across 9 bases. The germline CDR1 and CDR2 sequences are DFQATT and SNEGSKA (reference sequence). There are 14 residues in the CDR3. The CDR3 coding sequence is TGCGGTGCCGCCACAGGGGGCGGCTACAATGAGCAGTTCTTC. Amino acid sequence: CGAATGGGYNEQFF.

The CDR3, as DNA: TGTGCCAGCAGTCCGTGGACTAGCTCGAGGCGGAATGAGCAGTTCTTC. Protein product: CASSPWTSSRRNEQFF. The chain joins TRBV27 to TRBJ2-1; 8 positions match TRBD2. Germline CDR1 MNHEY, CDR2 SMNVEV (reference sequence). Trimming took 5 bases from V and 7 from J; bases not matched to a gene: 13. The CDR3 has 16 amino acids.

Only a few counts were recorded for this clonotype. V gene TRBV7-3 combines with J gene TRBJ2-5; D is perhaps TRBD1 (5 bases). Germline CDR1 reads SGHTA; CDR2 reads FQGTGA. V was pared by 10 bases and J by 0 bases, with 18 bases between. CDR3 length: 15 amino acids. The CDR3 region is CATPETDLDQETQYF. In DNA, the CDR3 is TGTGCCACCCCGGAGACAGACCTCGACCAAGAGACCCAGTACTTC.

CDR3 residues: CASSPRDSDTDTQYF. The CDR3 DNA is TGCGCCAGCAGCCCCCGGGACAGCGACACAGATACGCAGTATTTT. This chain links TRBV5-1 with TRBJ2-3, with TRBD1 matching over 7 bases. The V gene end was trimmed by 4 bases and the J gene end by 2 bases; junction bases not matched to a gene: 7. The CDR3 consists of 15 residues. Germline V gene sequence: CDR1 SGHRS, CDR2 YFSETQ.